The following is a T cell receptor (beta chain) sequence with its context. The antigen remains undetermined. Only in-frame clones appear in the TCRdb table, and some are missing; sequencing was by immunoSEQ multiplex PCR. The data contain 30,000 to 40,000 clones, 80% to 95% of them singletons. The data derive from a study of chemoradiotherapy in HPV16-positive cancers. About the study: Candidate HPV-specific T-cell clones and common TCR motifs came from functional assays in two HPV16-positive patients.

The V end lost 5 bases, the J end lost 0 bases, and 7 bases lay between the germline ends. The CDR3 is made up of 13 amino acids. CDR1 and CDR2 (germline): LNHDA, SQIVND (reference sequence). Study-level findings and limits: In HPV16-positive patients, HPV-responsive T-cell expansion tracked better recurrence-free survival. Functional assays defining HPV-specific T cells used only a couple of HPV16-positive patients. Candidate HPV-specific clones and E7-related TCR motifs grew in tumor during treatment.

The sample in question was blood, obtained from a patient who underwent chemoradiotherapy. This TCR was sampled from a human donor with HPV-associated anogenital cancer. The rearrangement links TRBV19 to TRBJ1-1; D is unclear. For the CDR3, the DNA is TGTGCCAGTAGTGCCGGGATGAACACTGAAGCTTTCTTT. Its protein product is CASSAGMNTEAFF. Filled out from reference TRBV19 and TRBJ1-1, the complete variable domain reads DGGITQSPKYLFRKEGQNVTLSCEQNLNHDAMYWYRQDPGQGLRLIYYSQIVNDFQKGDIAEGYSVSREKKESFPLTVTSAQKNPTAFYLCASSAGMNTEAFFGQGTRLTVV.